The 27 T cell receptor beta chains in this list originate from one sample, sequenced in a study of cytomegalovirus exposure and HLA in healthy donors. The PCR had 60 Vbeta and 13 Jbeta primers. The assay was immunoSEQ multiplex PCR, and TCRdb's table has in-frame clones only and misses some. This sample has 100,000 to 150,000 clones, with 80% to 85% found just once. Sequencing was done on a sample of PBMCs. These receptor sequences come from a boy aged 10-17 years in good health and CMV-seronegative.

Only a few counts were recorded for this clone. The genes are TRBV7-2 and TRBJ2-5, with TRBD2 matching over 14 bases. The germline V gene has CDR1 SGHTA and CDR2 FQGNSA. CDR3 size: 16 residues. Trimming at V came to 4 bases and at J to 5 bases, leaving 6 bases not matched to a gene. The CDR3 DNA reads TGTGCCAGCAGCTCTGGGACTAGCGGGAGTGGGGAGACCCAGTACTTC. Protein product: CASSSGTSGSGETQYF.

Comment on this clone: One junction end disagrees with the germline gene, perhaps due to a read error. The chain employs TRBV27 and TRBJ2-1; TRBD1 might be the D (5 bases). The CDR3 has 14 amino acids. Per the germline V gene, CDR1 is MNHEY and CDR2 is SMNVEV (reference sequence). In DNA form, the CDR3 reads TGTGTCAGCAGTTTATCTGCCAGGGTCAATGAGCAGTTCTTC. Translating it yields CVSSLSARVNEQFF.

This chain connects TRBV5-1 to TRBJ2-7, with TRBD2 identical over 10 bases. This CDR3 spans 15 amino acids. Unmatched junction bases numbered 9, after V lost 5 bases and J lost 4 bases. CDR1 SGHRS and CDR2 YFSETQ come from the germline V gene. DNA of the CDR3: TGCGCCAGCAGGTTCCAGCTAGCGGGAGAGTACGAGCAGTACTTC. Translated, it gives CASRFQLAGEYEQYF.

The V call is TRBV5-4, the J call TRBJ2-7, with TRBD1 identical over 10 bases. Losses at the gene ends were 3 bases for V and 4 bases for J; bases not matched to a gene: 7. CDR3 length equals 15 residues. The germline V gene has CDR1 SGHNT and CDR2 YYREEE (reference sequence). Written as DNA, the CDR3 is TGTGCCAGCAGCTCCGCCGGGACAGGGGAATACGAGCAGTACTTC. Translated, it gives CASSSAGTGEYEQYF.

The chain joins TRBV19 to TRBJ1-1; D is uncertain. Looked up from germline, CDR1 is LNHDA and CDR2 is SQIVND (reference sequence). V dropped 0 bases and J dropped 6 bases, with 8 bases sitting between them. This CDR3 has 13 amino acids. This CDR3 reads CASSIDLGPEAFF. CDR3 DNA: TGTGCCAGTAGTATAGATCTGGGCCCTGAAGCTTTCTTT.

The V and J genes are TRBV7-8 and TRBJ2-2; D remains unclear. Germline CDR1 is SGHVS and CDR2 is FQNEAQ. Trimming cost V 5 bases and J 5 bases, with 15 bases left between them. CDR3 length: 15 residues. Here the CDR3 reads CASSPLSIGTGELFF. The CDR3 nucleotides read TGTGCCAGCAGCCCCCTGAGTATCGGGACCGGGGAGCTGTTTTTT.

This rearrangement joins TRBV6-1 to TRBJ2-7; TRBD1 matches at 12 bases. In germline, CDR1 is MNHNS, CDR2 SASEGT. There are 15 residues in the CDR3. The trim removed 8 bases at V and 5 bases at J, leaving 10 bases unmatched. CDR3: CASDLLGTGGDEQYF. CDR3 DNA sequence: TGTGCCAGCGACTTACTCGGGACAGGGGGCGACGAGCAGTACTTC.

The chain couples TRBV7-2 to TRBJ2-7, with 8 bases matching TRBD2. Germline-derived CDR1 and CDR2 are SGHTA and FQGNSA. CDR3 length: 14 amino acids. Trimming cost V 3 bases and J 2 bases; bases outside gene matches: 3. CDR3 amino acids: CASSFTSGAYEQYF. Written as DNA, the CDR3 is TGTGCCAGCAGCTTTACTAGCGGTGCCTACGAGCAGTACTTC.

The table lists this clone with a few counts. V gene TRBV11-3 combines with J gene TRBJ2-7, with a possible D match to TRBD1 (6 bases). Germline V gene sequence: CDR1 SGHNT, CDR2 YENEEA. The CDR3 runs to 18 residues. The ends were cut back, 5 bases at V and 1 base at J, with 24 bases in the middle. The CDR3 bases are TGTGCCAGCAGCAGGGGGAGCAGGACCTCGATCACTTCCTACGAGCAGTACTTC. Protein: CASSRGSRTSITSYEQYF.

The chain combines TRBV4-3 with TRBJ1-2; D gene uncertain. Germline CDR1 and CDR2: LGHNA and YSLEER. The CDR3 length is 18 residues. V shed 0 bases and J shed 0 bases, with 17 bases lying between them. The CDR3 bases are TGCGCCAGCAGCCAAGAGTCTGGTTTACACCTAGCTAACTATGGCTACACCTTC. This translates into CASSQESGLHLANYGYTF.

The rearrangement uses TRBV9 and TRBJ1-1, with TRBD1 identical over 7 bases. Germline CDR1 reads SGDLS; CDR2 reads YYNGEE. The V segment lost 3 bases and the J segment 4 bases; nucleotides outside the gene matches: 6. This CDR3 contains 14 residues. The CDR3 region is CASSEIQGSTEAFF. The DNA for the CDR3 is TGTGCCAGCAGCGAGATACAGGGGAGCACTGAAGCTTTCTTT.

V and J are TRBV19 and TRBJ1-1; the match to TRBD1 covers 7 bases. V was pared by 5 bases and J by 5 bases, with 5 bases of the junction left unmatched. This CDR3 is built from 13 residues. Germline V lookup: CDR1 LNHDA, CDR2 SQIVND (reference sequence). CDR3 sequence (DNA): TGTGCCAGTAGTCTAACAGGGGTAACTGAAGCTTTCTTT. Protein sequence: CASSLTGVTEAFF.

This chain links TRBV6-5 with TRBJ2-7; 8 bases agree with TRBD1. The V and J ends lost 4 bases and 2 bases, in that order; junction bases with no gene match: 10. The CDR3 is made up of 16 amino acids. Germline loops: CDR1 MNHEY, CDR2 SVGAGI. The CDR3 loop is CASSSLRTGKTYEQYF. The DNA for the CDR3 is TGTGCCAGCAGTTCCCTCAGGACAGGGAAGACCTACGAGCAGTACTTC.

About this clone: Lacking the conserved final phenylalanine or tryptophan, this CDR3 likely reflects a read error. The DNA is omitted, as the CDR3 cannot be located on it reliably, and the CDR3 follows TCRdb's listing. The rearrangement uses TRBV21-1 and TRBJ1-2; the table's D call of TRBD1 was not tested on the DNA. TRBV21-1 is labeled a pseudogene. The CDR3 is 12 residues long, ends included. The chain's CDR3 is CASSIKRERQSI.

In its sample, this clone was seen a few times. The chain uses TRBV6-5 and TRBJ1-1; weak D call: TRBD1 (6 bases). Germline V gene sequence: CDR1 MNHEY, CDR2 SVGAGI. Trimming shortened V by 0 bases and J by 6 bases, and 11 bases separated the two germline ends. CDR3 length equals 14 residues. The CDR3 protein is CASSYSWGGPEAFF. The CDR3 bases are TGTGCCAGCAGTTACTCATGGGGGGGGCCTGAAGCTTTCTTT.

The CDR3 is CARSYLSGGEQFF. Here the CDR3 DNA reads TGTGCCAGAAGCTACTTATCAGGAGGGGAGCAGTTCTTC. V is TRBV5-3 and J is TRBJ2-1, with D possibly TRBD2 on 6 matching bases. TRBV5-3 is sorted into the ORF group, with uncertain function. This CDR3 contains 13 residues. Trimming took 3 bases from V and 10 from J, leaving 14 bases between them.

The V and J genes are TRBV29-1 and TRBJ2-1; perhaps TRBD1 as D (5 bases). Germline V gene lookup returns CDR1 SQVTM and CDR2 ANQGSEA. The CDR3 has 13 amino acids. The V and J ends lost 1 base and 7 bases respectively, with 11 bases between them. The CDR3 sequence is CSVEVWQGNEQFF. As DNA, the CDR3 is TGCAGCGTTGAAGTCTGGCAGGGAAATGAGCAGTTCTTC.

CDR3 protein: CASSFPSGQYQETQYF. The DNA for the CDR3 is TGCGCCAGCAGCTTCCCTAGCGGGCAATACCAAGAGACCCAGTACTTC. The chain carries TRBV5-1 and TRBJ2-5, with 8 nucleotides matching TRBD2. J gave up 0 bases and V 2 bases, and 6 bases lay outside the gene matches. Germline V gene lookup returns CDR1 SGHRS and CDR2 YFSETQ. This CDR3 has 16 residues.

The gene calls are TRBV2 and TRBJ2-5; 9 nucleotides agree with TRBD2. V lost 2 bases, J lost 1 base, and 5 bases stayed unmatched. The CDR3 length is 16 residues. Germline V gene sequence: CDR1 SNHLY, CDR2 FYNNEI. In DNA form, the CDR3 reads TGTGCCAGCAGTGAACCACTAGCGGGCGGCCAAGAGACCCAGTACTTC. Translation gives CASSEPLAGGQETQYF.

V is TRBV6-5 and J is TRBJ2-7, with 8 bases identical to TRBD1. V lost 0 bases, J lost 7 bases, and 2 bases stayed unmatched. The CDR3 length is 13 residues. Germline CDR1 reads MNHEY; CDR2 reads SVGAGI. The CDR3 loop reads CASSYSRQGEQYF. The CDR3 bases are TGTGCCAGCAGTTACTCGAGACAGGGGGAGCAGTACTTC.

The V and J genes are TRBV6-5 and TRBJ1-2; D gene uncertain. The ends were cut back, 7 bases at V and 5 bases at J, with 17 bases in the middle. The CDR3 consists of 14 residues. Looked up from germline, CDR1 is MNHEY and CDR2 is SVGAGI. Here the CDR3 DNA reads TGTGCCAGCACCTCAGATCGGAGGACTTATGGCTACACCTTC. This gives the protein CASTSDRRTYGYTF.

This rearrangement joins TRBV4-1 to TRBJ2-1, with unresolved D. V shed 0 bases and J shed 11 bases, with 20 bases lying between them. CDR1 is MGHRA, CDR2 YSYEKL, per germline. The CDR3 is 16 amino acids. In DNA form, the CDR3 reads TGCGCCAGCAGCCAAGATATAGCTACAATGAGTTGGAAGCAGTTCTTC. Amino acids: CASSQDIATMSWKQFF.

A remark on this clone: One end of the junction varies from germline; a read error may be responsible. This sequence joins TRBV13 and TRBJ1-2; maybe TRBD1 (5 bases). Germline CDR1 is PRHDT and CDR2 is FYEKMQ (reference sequence). This CDR3 has 15 amino acids. The CDR3 DNA sequence: TGTGCCAGCAGCTTACTGTCGGCAGGGAAAGATGGCTACCCCTTC. Protein product: CASSLLSAGKDGYPF. The variable domain in full, completed from reference TRBV13 and TRBJ1-2, reads AAGVIQSPRHLIKEKRETATLKCYPIPRHDTVYWYQQGPGQDPQFLISFYEKMQSDKGSIPDRFSAQQFSDYHSELNMSSLELGDSALYFCASSLLSAGKDGYPFGSGTRLTVV.

This clone was counted between two and nine times. The chain uses TRBV7-9 and TRBJ1-1, with D unclear. The CDR3 is 14 residues long. Trimming removed 3 bases at V and 2 bases at J, with 10 bases between. CDR1 and CDR2 (germline): SEHNR, FQNEAQ (reference sequence). The chain's CDR3 is CASSLLSGNTEAFF. The CDR3 bases are TGTGCCAGCAGCTTGTTGTCAGGTAACACTGAAGCTTTCTTT.

This clone was seen a single time. The CDR3 loop is CASSTSGGAGNIQYF. For the CDR3, the DNA is TGTGCCAGCAGTACCTCTGGGGGCGCGGGAAACATTCAGTACTTC. The chain uses TRBV13 and TRBJ2-4; D may be TRBD1 (6 bases). The germline CDR1 and CDR2 sequences are PRHDT and FYEKMQ (reference sequence). V lost 6 bases, J lost 6 bases, and 18 bases lay in between. CDR3 length: 15 residues.

The chain combines TRBV28 with TRBJ1-1; D unclear. Germline V gene sequence: CDR1 MDHEN, CDR2 SYDVKM. The V end was cut by 2 bases, the J end by 0 bases, with 10 bases between. The CDR3 runs 15 residues. This CDR3 is CASSLQSKLNTEAFF. The CDR3 nucleotides are TGTGCCAGCAGTTTACAGTCAAAATTGAACACTGAAGCTTTCTTT.

The genes are TRBV5-6 and TRBJ2-7, with TRBD2 matching over 8 bases. The J segment lost 4 bases and the V segment lost 4 bases, leaving 4 bases of the junction unmatched. There are 13 residues in the CDR3. Germline V gene data show CDR1 as SGHDT and CDR2 as YYEEEE. CDR3 residues: CASSDGTSYEQYF. The CDR3 nucleotides are TGTGCCAGCAGCGACGGGACTAGTTACGAGCAGTACTTC.